This T cell receptor beta chain was identified in a study of regulatory T cells in long-lasting Graves disease. Study conclusions and caveats: Newly diagnosed patients had higher TCR diversity than persistent Graves' patients did.

Time point defined: persistent/refractory GD, antithyroid drugs over 5 years with positive TRAb. Extracted RNA from PBMCs served as the source of the TCR library. iRepertoire HTBI primers and Arm-PCR of CDR3 regions built TCR beta libraries. TCRdb fed the multiplex PCR reads into MiXCR, producing one record per CDR3 protein. This table has a few hundred thousand distinct CDR3 sequences, 20% to 25% appearing once. V was shortened by 5 bases and J by 2 bases, with 18 bases between the two germline ends. The germline V gene encodes CDR1 SGHTA and CDR2 FQGNSA. CDR3 length: 16 amino acids. For this clonotype: Its antigen is as yet unknown.

V and J are TRBV7-2 and TRBJ1-1; D might be TRBD1 (6 bases). The sequence was obtained from a female donor with Graves disease. The sequencing here drew on peripheral blood mononuclear cells (PBMCs), taken when the disease was refractory, from a patient treated with antithyroid drugs. As DNA, the CDR3 is TGTGCCAGCAGCAGGGGGGGTATGGGCATCAACACTGAAGCTTTCTTT. This codes for CASSRGGMGINTEAFF.